Listed below are T cell receptor beta chains from one sample, sequenced in a study of T cells in tuberculosis. Sequencing used immunoSEQ multiplex PCR; TCRdb keeps in-frame clones, though not all of them. The sample holds tens of thousands of clones, around 85% seen once. This specimen consisted of PBMCs, obtained at tuberculosis diagnosis. The receptor source for this set is an adult with tuberculosis. CDR3s include the opening cysteine and the closing phenylalanine or tryptophan. Each record gives: clone size, V gene, CDR3 length, D gene, J gene, CDR3 protein, CDR3 DNA. The D gene is left open where the match is weak. Clone sizes are given selectively: once, few, many, or a class where the clone is expanded.

.	TRBV30	16	TRBD1	TRBJ2-2	CAWSVQGTGRAGELFF	TGTGCCTGGAGTGTACAAGGGACAGGGCGGGCCGGGGAGCTGTTTTTT
.	TRBV30	14	.	TRBJ2-7	CAWSVQRASYERYF	TGTGCCTGGAGTGTACAGCGGGCCTCCTACGAGCGGTACTTC
few	TRBV19	14	.	TRBJ2-1	CASSMGPGDHEQFF	TGTGCCAGTAGTATGGGACCAGGGGACCATGAGCAGTTCTTC
.	TRBV11-3	14	.	TRBJ2-1	CASSFSGTYNEQFF	TGTGCCAGCAGCTTTTCAGGGACCTACAATGAGCAGTTCTTC
.	TRBV10-2	13	TRBD1	TRBJ1-5	CASGTGDIQPQHF	TGCGCCAGCGGGACAGGGGATATTCAGCCCCAGCATTTT
.	TRBV19	14	.	TRBJ1-2	CASSTSPGGYGYTF	TGTGCCAGTAGTACCTCCCCAGGAGGCTATGGCTACACCTTC
.	TRBV19	17	.	TRBJ2-1	CASSMSGTKSSYNEQFF	TGTGCCAGTAGTATGTCCGGGACAAAGAGCTCCTACAATGAGCAGTTCTTC
.	TRBV7-2	14	TRBD1	TRBJ2-1	CASSPRQGADEQFF	TGTGCCAGCAGCCCCAGACAGGGGGCTGATGAGCAGTTCTTC
medium-sized	TRBV6-5	14	TRBD1	TRBJ1-2	CASSYGTGDYGYTF	TGTGCCAGCAGTTATGGGACAGGGGATTATGGCTACACCTTC
.	TRBV30	14	TRBD1	TRBJ1-4	CAGQTRGLDEKLFF	TGTGCCGGCCAAACAAGGGGGCTTGATGAAAAACTGTTTTTT
.	TRBV4-2	16	TRBD2	TRBJ2-7	CASSRTGTSGAYEQYF	TGTGCCAGCAGCCGAACCGGGACTAGCGGTGCCTACGAGCAGTACTTC
.	TRBV5-5	13	TRBD1	TRBJ2-7	CASSLGGTGMEYF	TGTGCCAGCAGCTTGGGAGGGACAGGTATGGAGTACTTC
.	TRBV5-1	15	.	TRBJ1-1	CASSLYSGVATEAFF	TGCGCCAGCAGCTTGTACTCCGGGGTGGCCACTGAAGCTTTCTTT
.	TRBV5-4	15	TRBD2	TRBJ2-5	CASSFIRAGEETQYF	TGTGCCAGCAGCTTCATCAGGGCGGGAGAGGAGACCCAGTACTTC
.	TRBV6-5	15	.	TRBJ2-1	CASSYPGTLADEQFF	TGTGCCAGCAGTTATCCCGGGACACTGGCCGATGAGCAGTTCTTC